A single TCR beta chain is shown here with its context. Its specificity is not known. The data derive from a study of shared clonotypes between healthy human individuals. Naive CD8 cells were CD45RO-negative, positively selected for CCR7, excluding terminally differentiated effector memory CD45RA+ cells. Method: immunoSEQ multiplex PCR; TCRdb's copy keeps in-frame clones and lacks some. The data hold some 2 million clones, with about 94% observed a single time. Germline V gene sequence: CDR1 GTSNPN, CDR2 SVGIG (reference sequence). The length of the CDR3 is 15 residues. Trimming stripped 0 bases from V and 3 bases from J, with 14 bases between. Study-wide results and caveats: The study found 4.5% to 5% of naive CD4 clonotypes shared across a few donors. Clonotype sharing among donors, it was expected, would be affected by sequencing depth. Memory subsets had estimated richness that was generally smaller than that of naive subsets.

Sequencing used naive CD8+ T cells sorted from blood. The chain has TRBV30 and TRBJ1-2; the D gene is possibly TRBD1 (5 bases). The TCR was taken from a man between 18 and 29 years old in good health. The CDR3 region has the DNA TGTGCCTGGAGTGTCCCCAGGGAAGGGGACTATGGCTACACCTTC. Protein sequence: CAWSVPREGDYGYTF.